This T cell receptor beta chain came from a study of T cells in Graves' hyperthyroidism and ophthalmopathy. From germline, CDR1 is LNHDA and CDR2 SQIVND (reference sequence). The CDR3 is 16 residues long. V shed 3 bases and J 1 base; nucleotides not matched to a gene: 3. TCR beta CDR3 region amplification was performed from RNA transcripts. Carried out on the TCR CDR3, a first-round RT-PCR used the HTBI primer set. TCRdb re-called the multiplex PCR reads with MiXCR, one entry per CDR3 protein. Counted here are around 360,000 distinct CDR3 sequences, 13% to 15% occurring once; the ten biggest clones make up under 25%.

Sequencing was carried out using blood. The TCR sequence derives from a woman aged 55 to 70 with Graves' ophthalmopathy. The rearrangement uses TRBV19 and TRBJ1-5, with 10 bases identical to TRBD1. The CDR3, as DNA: TGTGCCAGTAGTATGACAGGGGGCTGGAGCAATCAGCCCCAGCATTTT. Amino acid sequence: CASSMTGGWSNQPQHF. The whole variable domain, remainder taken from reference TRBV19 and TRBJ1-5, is DGGITQSPKYLFRKEGQNVTLSCEQNLNHDAMYWYRQDPGQGLRLIYYSQIVNDFQKGDIAEGYSVSREKKESFPLTVTSAQKNPTAFYLCASSMTGGWSNQPQHFGDGTRLSIL.